This record concerns one TCR beta chain sequence. Its antigen remains unidentified. Assay: immunoSEQ multiplex PCR; the TCRdb copy retains only in-frame clones and omits some. There are about 140,000 clones in the sample; roughly 90% occur only once, and about 3.2% lies in the top ten. The data originate from a study of T cell responses to AZD1222 COVID-19 vaccine. Notes on the study in general: White British donors predominated, females outnumbered males, and clonal diversity was possibly underestimated. Two AZD1222 administrations were followed by greater Spike-specific TCR breadth and depth. Only a handful of AZD1222 recipients were seropositive at baseline.

The source material was peripheral blood, sampled on day 0 of AZD1222 vaccination. This TCR derives from an adult in good health.

The CDR3 DNA reads TGTGCCAGCAGGGGGACAGGGGCGATTTCTAGCACAGATACGCAGTATTTT. Encoded protein: CASRGTGAISSTDTQYF. The chain combines TRBV5-4 with TRBJ2-3, with 10 bases matching TRBD1. After removal of 5 bases from V and 0 bases from J, the junction contained 9 bases not matched to a gene. The germline CDR1 and CDR2 sequences are SGHNT and YYREEE (reference sequence). CDR3 length: 17 residues. Based on the CDR3 plus reference TRBV5-4 and TRBJ2-3, the full variable domain is ETGVTQSPTHLIKTRGQQVTLRCSSQSGHNTVSWYQQALGQGPQFIFQYYREEENGRGNFPPRFSGLQFPNYSSELNVNALELDDSALYLCASRGTGAISSTDTQYFGPGTRLTVL.